This TCR beta chain stems from a study of cytomegalovirus exposure and HLA in healthy donors. General study findings and limits: A cluster of highly shared sequence variants was likely a sequencing artifact. Based on reports, TCR beta sequences accurately predicted HLA-A and HLA-B alleles for most subjects. An analysis that came later showed most CMV-associated TCR beta chains appearing HLA-restricted.

Primers: 60 Vbeta forward and 13 Jbeta reverse. Repertoires were generated with immunoSEQ multiplex PCR, while TCRdb's copy carries only in-frame clones and drops some. The profile shows 130,000 or so clones, 75% to 90% of them singletons. Germline V gives CDR1 SNHLY, CDR2 FYNNEI. This CDR3 comprises 13 residues. Trimming shortened V by 3 bases and J by 12 bases, and 15 bases separated the two germline ends. Turning to this clone: Antigen unknown.

The receptor comes from a man aged 25-40 years in good health and CMV-seronegative. The gene calls are TRBV2 and TRBJ2-4, with D possibly TRBD2 on 5 matching bases. Sequencing was done on a sample of PBMCs. The chain's CDR3 is CASSDTRGYSQYF. The CDR3 coding sequence is TGTGCCAGCAGTGACACACGCGGGTACAGTCAGTACTTC. Full variable domain (missing parts from reference TRBV2 and TRBJ2-4): EPEVTQTPSHQVTQMGQEVILRCVPISNHLYFYWYRQILGQKVEFLVSFYNNEISEKSEIFDDQFSVERPDGSNFTLKIRSTKLEDSAMYFCASSDTRGYSQYFGAGTRLSVL.